This TCR beta chain was obtained from a study of blood T cell repertoires in COVID-19. On the study more broadly: From T cells, B-cell-depleted T cells, or PBMCs came the material, which was cDNA or gDNA.

Per the original methods: Researchers report that nucleated cell counts were estimated from reference gene primer amplification. Assay: immunoSEQ multiplex PCR; the TCRdb copy retains only in-frame clones and omits some. That table supplies the V and J calls and clone size; D and trimming were determined from the DNA. Of about 400,000 clones listed, about 88% are singletons. Participant ages covered roughly 18 to 89 years across 24 US areas. Each participant's cohort was designated according to participant-reported clinical history. J lost 8 bases, V lost 0 bases, and 7 bases had no gene match. Germline V gene sequence: CDR1 SGHRS, CDR2 YFSETQ. The length of the CDR3 is 15 residues.

Sequencing was done on a sample of PBMCs or T cells enriched from blood (not recorded which). The source of this sequence is a woman in her twenties or thirties who had recovered from COVID-19. The V and J genes are TRBV5-1 and TRBJ2-1, with 8 bases that match TRBD2. CDR3 sequence: CASSLGRGGPDEQFF. CDR3 DNA: TGCGCCAGCAGCTTGGGACGGGGGGGCCCCGATGAGCAGTTCTTC. Complete variable domain (other parts from reference TRBV5-1 and TRBJ2-1): KAGVTQTPRYLIKTRGQQVTLSCSPISGHRSVSWYQQTPGQGLQFLFEYFSETQRNKGNFPGRFSGRQFSNSRSEMNVSTLELGDSALYLCASSLGRGGPDEQFFGPGTRLTVL.